This T cell receptor beta chain was recorded in a study of vaccination effects on CD4 cells after COVID-19. Study-level information: Post-vaccine draws lagged the second dose by a median of 72 days.

The assay was immunoSEQ multiplex PCR, and TCRdb's table has in-frame clones only and misses some. The table lists 65,000 to 95,000 clones, under 85% of them singletons, with roughly 1.2% in the top ten. Concerning this clone itself: Antigen specificity is unknown.

Expansion of antigen-specific CD4+ T cells with viral peptide pools was carried out by the ViraFEST assay before sequencing. Culturing for 9 to 10 days preceded CD4+ T cell isolation. As their vaccination, participants received two doses of either BNT162b2 or mRNA-1273. None of these healthy vaccinees had been infected with SARS-CoV-2 before vaccination. Replacing half the medium with IL-2 medium was done on days 3 and 7. Trimming pared 4 bases from V and 7 bases from J, leaving 10 bases between. CDR1 and CDR2 from the germline V gene are SGHTA and FQGNSA. The CDR3 is 12 amino acids. The rearrangement joins TRBV7-2 to TRBJ1-1; possible D gene TRBD1, 5 bases. Here the sequenced sample was CD4+ T cells from PBMCs cultured with HCoV-OC43 spike peptides, taken after COVID-19 vaccination. This sample's subset: HCoV-OC43 spike overlapping peptide pool stimulation. The receptor was derived from a human donor who received a COVID-19 vaccine. For the CDR3, the DNA is TGTGCCAGCAGCTGGGACGTCCTTGAAGCTTTCTTT. Amino acids: CASSWDVLEAFF. The variable domain in full, with the rest retrieved from reference TRBV7-2 and TRBJ1-1, is GAGVSQSPSNKVTEKGKDVELRCDPISGHTALYWYRQSLGQGLEFLIYFQGNSAPDKSGLPSDRFSAERTGGSVSTLTIQRTQQEDSAVYLCASSWDVLEAFFGQGTRLTVV.